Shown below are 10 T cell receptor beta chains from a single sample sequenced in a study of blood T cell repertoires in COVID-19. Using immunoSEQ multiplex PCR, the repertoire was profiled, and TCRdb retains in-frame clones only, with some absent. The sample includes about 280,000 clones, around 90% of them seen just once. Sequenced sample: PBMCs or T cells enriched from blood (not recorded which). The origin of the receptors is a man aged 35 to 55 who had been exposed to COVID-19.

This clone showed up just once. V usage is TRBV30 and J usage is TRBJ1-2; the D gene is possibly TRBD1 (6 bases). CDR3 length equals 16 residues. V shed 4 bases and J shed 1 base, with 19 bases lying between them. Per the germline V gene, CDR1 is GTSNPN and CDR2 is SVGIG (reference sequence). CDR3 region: CAWTLRAGTLNYGYTF. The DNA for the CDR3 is TGTGCCTGGACCCTTAGAGCCGGGACACTTAACTATGGCTACACCTTC.

The CDR3 bases are TGTGCCAGCGGGCAGGCGTATAATTCACCCCTCCACTTT. Its protein is CASGQAYNSPLHF. The rearrangement joins TRBV28 to TRBJ1-6; no definite D call. The CDR3 runs 13 residues. CDR1 and CDR2 from the germline V gene are MDHEN and SYDVKM. Deletions cut 8 bases from V and 4 bases from J, with 9 bases between.

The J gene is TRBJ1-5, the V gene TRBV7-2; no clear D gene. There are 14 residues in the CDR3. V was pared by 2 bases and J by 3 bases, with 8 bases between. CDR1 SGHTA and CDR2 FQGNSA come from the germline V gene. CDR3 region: CASSLTITNQPQHF. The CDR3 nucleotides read TGTGCCAGCAGCTTAACAATAACCAATCAGCCCCAGCATTTT.

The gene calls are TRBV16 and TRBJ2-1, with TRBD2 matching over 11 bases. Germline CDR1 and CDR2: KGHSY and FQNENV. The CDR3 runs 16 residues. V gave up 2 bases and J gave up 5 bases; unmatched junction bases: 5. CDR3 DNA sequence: TGTGCCAGCAGCCAAAGGACTAGCGGGTACGACAATGAGCAGTTCTTC. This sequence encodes CASSQRTSGYDNEQFF.

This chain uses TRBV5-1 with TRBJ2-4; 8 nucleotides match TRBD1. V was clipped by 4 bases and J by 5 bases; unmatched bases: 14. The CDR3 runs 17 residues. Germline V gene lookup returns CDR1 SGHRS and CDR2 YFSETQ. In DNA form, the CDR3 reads TGCGCCAGCAGCCCAACAACGACAGGGGTAAAGCAAAACATTCAGTACTTC. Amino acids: CASSPTTTGVKQNIQYF.

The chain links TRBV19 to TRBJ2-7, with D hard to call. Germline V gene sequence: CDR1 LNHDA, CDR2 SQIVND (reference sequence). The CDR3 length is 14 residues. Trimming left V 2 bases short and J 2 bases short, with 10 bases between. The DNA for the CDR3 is TGTGCCAGTAGTATATCGCAGGCAACCTACGAGCAGTACTTC. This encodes CASSISQATYEQYF.

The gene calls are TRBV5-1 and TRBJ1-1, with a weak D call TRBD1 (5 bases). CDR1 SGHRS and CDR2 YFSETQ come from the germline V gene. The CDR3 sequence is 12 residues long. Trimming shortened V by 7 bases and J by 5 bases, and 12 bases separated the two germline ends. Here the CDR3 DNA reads TGCGCCAGCCAGGAACCAGGGACTGAAGCTTTCTTT. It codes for CASQEPGTEAFF.

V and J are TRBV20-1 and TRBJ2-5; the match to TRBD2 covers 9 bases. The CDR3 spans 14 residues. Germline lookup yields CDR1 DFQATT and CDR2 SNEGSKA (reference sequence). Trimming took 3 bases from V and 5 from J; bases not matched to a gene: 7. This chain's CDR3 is CSASKTSGGETQYF. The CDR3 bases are TGCAGTGCTAGTAAGACTAGCGGAGGGGAGACCCAGTACTTC.

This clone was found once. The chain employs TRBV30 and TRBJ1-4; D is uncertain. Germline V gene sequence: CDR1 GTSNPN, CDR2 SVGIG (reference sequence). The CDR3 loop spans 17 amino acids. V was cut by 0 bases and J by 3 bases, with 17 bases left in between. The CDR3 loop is CAWSVRGIEESNEKLFF. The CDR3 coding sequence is TGTGCCTGGAGTGTACGCGGCATAGAAGAATCTAATGAAAAACTGTTTTTT.

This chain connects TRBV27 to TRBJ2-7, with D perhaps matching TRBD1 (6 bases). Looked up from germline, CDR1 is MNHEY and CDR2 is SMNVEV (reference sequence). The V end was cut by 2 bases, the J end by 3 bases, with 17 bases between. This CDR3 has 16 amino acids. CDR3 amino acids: CASSLKPHTGIYEQYF. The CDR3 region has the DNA TGTGCCAGCAGTTTAAAACCCCACACAGGGATCTACGAGCAGTACTTC.